The entry below describes one T cell receptor beta chain. The sample belongs to a study of blood T cell repertoires in COVID-19. Overall study: Researchers got acute and convalescent COVID-19 samples from the United States, Italy and Spain. Sample material is recorded as cDNA or gDNA derived from T cells, B-cell-depleted T cells, or PBMCs.

The CDR3 sequence is 11 residues long. The germline CDR1 and CDR2 sequences are SGHVS and FNYEAQ. The V and J ends lost 4 bases and 8 bases respectively, with 8 bases between them. In the original workflow: Researchers report that nucleated cell counts were estimated from reference gene primer amplification. Here immunoSEQ multiplex PCR was the method, and the copy in TCRdb shows in-frame clones only, minus some. V, J and clone size derive from that table, while D and trimming were established from the DNA sequence. Of about 50,000 clones listed, approximately 89% are singletons. This receptor was identified in a human donor with active COVID-19. The donor label of this sample is uncertain. Sample: peripheral blood. The rearrangement joins TRBV7-6 to TRBJ1-1; D is uncertain. CDR3 nucleotides: TGTGCCAGCAGCTCGGGTTCGGAAGCTTTCTTT. This gives the protein CASSSGSEAFF.